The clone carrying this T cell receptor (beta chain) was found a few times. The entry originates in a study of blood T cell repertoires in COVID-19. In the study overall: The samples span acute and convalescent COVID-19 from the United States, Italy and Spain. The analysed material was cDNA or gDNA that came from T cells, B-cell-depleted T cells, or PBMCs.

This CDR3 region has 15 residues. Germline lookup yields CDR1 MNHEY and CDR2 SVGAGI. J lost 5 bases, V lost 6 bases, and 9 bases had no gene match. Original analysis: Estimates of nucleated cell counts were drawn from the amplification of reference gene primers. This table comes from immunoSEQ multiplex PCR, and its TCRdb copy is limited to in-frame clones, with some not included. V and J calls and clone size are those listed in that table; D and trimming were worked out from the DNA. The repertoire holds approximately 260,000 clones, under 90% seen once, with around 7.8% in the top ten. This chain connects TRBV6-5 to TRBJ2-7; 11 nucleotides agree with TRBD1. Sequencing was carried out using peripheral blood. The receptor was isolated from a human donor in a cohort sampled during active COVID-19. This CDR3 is CASRPLRTGGDEQYF. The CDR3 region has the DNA TGTGCCAGCAGACCCCTCCGGACAGGGGGCGACGAGCAGTACTTC.